The subject of this entry is one T cell receptor beta chain. This clonotype has more than one count but fewer than ten. What this receptor recognizes is not known. Base qualities were left out, and no much larger clone turns up one base away. The sample belongs to a study of CD8 T cells in ankylosing spondylitis (dated by TCRdb to the late 2010s). Study-level background: To find TCR variants linked to disease, the study profiled T cell receptor beta repertoires in ankylosing spondylitis patients and healthy donors. Samples of peripheral blood were taken, and for ankylosing spondylitis patients, synovial fluid was collected as well. The full study cohort comprised 20 to 30 ankylosing spondylitis patients and around 100 healthy donors.

Findings and caveats that apply to the study as a whole: The disease-linked clones showed a CD8+ phenotype and occurred at relatively low frequencies in peripheral blood. The disease-linked clones were reported to be significantly enriched in matched synovial fluid samples from ankylosing spondylitis patients. Some TCR beta motif variants had previously been reported in synovial fluid and blood of reactive arthritis patients, which suggested common disease-initiation mechanisms. A TCR beta motif made up of about eight highly homologous amino acid variants appeared to be characteristic of blood from ankylosing spondylitis patients.

Sequencing took place on an Illumina HiSeq 2500. TCR beta libraries were prepared by quantitative 5'-RACE with molecular barcodes. The authors' analysis ran thus. A new computational method, built on a probabilistic model of VDJ rearrangement, was used to identify disease-linked TCR variants. Clones were called with MiXCR by TCRdb after fastp trimmed the public reads at Q25, and only in-frame beta chains were retained. Each record represents a unique CDR3 protein, reported with the most common genes and DNA among its rows. None of the V and J calls come from the authors' own analysis; TCRdb made them. Present in this sample are under 250,000 distinct CDR3 sequences, about 30% of which were seen just once. The ten largest clones add up to about 4.2% of the sample. The receptor was isolated from a male donor with ankylosing spondylitis or in good health (not recorded which). What was sequenced was blood, either unsorted or a sorted T cell fraction (not recorded which).

The CDR3 has the sequence CSVEDRTSTYEQYF. The nucleotide sequence reads as follows: TGCAGCGTTGAAGATCGAACTTCTACCTACGAGCAGTACTTC. This chain joins TRBV29-1 to TRBJ2-7, with the identity of the D gene unclear. Trimming at the junction amounts to 0 bases on V and 2 bases on J, and the germline ends lie 11 bases apart. CDR1 and CDR2 are read off the germline V gene as SQVTM and ANQGSEA. The CDR3 starts with the cysteine, ends with the phenylalanine, and has 14 residues. The DNA shown is the 42-base CDR3, in frame from base 1.